Below are 5 T cell receptor beta chains sequenced from a single sample in a study of T cell responses to AZD1222 COVID-19 vaccine. Using immunoSEQ multiplex PCR, the repertoire was profiled, and TCRdb retains in-frame clones only, with some absent. Among 100,000 to 150,000 clones listed, 92% were seen once. This specimen was peripheral blood, taken on day 0 of AZD1222 vaccination. Receptors originate from an adult in good health.

The chain links TRBV29-1 to TRBJ2-7, with 11 nucleotides matching TRBD2. Looked up from germline, CDR1 is SQVTM and CDR2 is ANQGSEA. Trimming took 6 bases from V and 5 from J; bases not matched to a gene: 9. The CDR3 runs 14 residues. CDR3 sequence (DNA): TGCAGCGTCGATACTAGCGGGAGTGCCGACGAGCAGTACTTC. Amino acid sequence: CSVDTSGSADEQYF.

This chain connects TRBV19 to TRBJ1-1; 10 bases map to TRBD1. CDR1 is LNHDA and CDR2 is SQIVND in the germline V gene (reference sequence). CDR3 length: 15 residues. After removal of 5 bases from V and 3 bases from J, the junction contained 6 bases not matched to a gene. CDR3 DNA: TGTGCCAGTAGTGACAGGGGGCGCGTCCACACTGAAGCTTTCTTT. This translates into CASSDRGRVHTEAFF.

The chain uses TRBV7-9 and TRBJ2-1, with D possibly matching TRBD1 (5 bases). The CDR3 is 13 amino acids. Trimming shortened V by 2 bases and J by 5 bases, and 7 bases separated the two germline ends. Germline CDR1 SEHNR, CDR2 FQNEAQ (reference sequence). Here the CDR3 reads CASSLIGDNEQFF. As DNA, the CDR3 is TGTGCCAGCAGCTTAATAGGGGACAATGAGCAGTTCTTC.

The genes are TRBV9 and TRBJ1-2; D is ambiguous. The germline V gene encodes CDR1 SGDLS and CDR2 YYNGEE. The CDR3 consists of 13 residues. V shed 0 bases and J shed 7 bases, with 10 bases lying between them. CDR3 coding DNA: TGTGCCAGCAGCGTAGCTCCCTCGGGTGGCTACACCTTC. Amino acid sequence: CASSVAPSGGYTF.

This clone has only one observation. The CDR3 coding sequence is TGTGCCTGGAGCCGAAGGGGGGACTCTGGGGCCAACGTCCTGACTTTC. It yields the protein CAWSRRGDSGANVLTF. This chain uses TRBV30 with TRBJ2-6; possibly TRBD1 or TRBD2 for D (6 bases each). This CDR3 is built from 16 residues. Germline CDR1 and CDR2: GTSNPN and SVGIG (reference sequence). Trimming removed 3 bases from V and 0 bases from J, with 12 bases in between.